This TCR beta chain was captured by sequencing in a study of T cell repertoires in cytomegalovirus infection. MiXCR, applied by TCRdb to the reads, yields one record per CDR3 protein. The sample lists hundreds of thousands of distinct CDR3 sequences, approximately 10% occurring once. The germline V and J ends were trimmed by 1 base and 5 bases, with 8 bases remaining between them. There are 13 residues in the CDR3. Germline assignment: CDR1 SGHDN and CDR2 FVKESK. Worth noting for this clonotype: As yet, its antigen is unknown.

Study-wide findings and caveats: Carriers of CMV and the relevant HLA type were discriminated by public TCR beta frequency. HLA-C-restricted, CMV-specific TCR beta clonotypes were dominant ex vivo.

The V call is TRBV14, the J call TRBJ1-1; no definite D call. This receptor was obtained from a human donor in good health (CMV status not recorded). Some clones in this sample may be carry-over from other donors' samples. Sequencing was carried out using PBMCs. CDR3 nucleotides: TGTGCCAGCAGCCAAGGGTTTTCAACTGAAGCTTTCTTT. It yields the protein CASSQGFSTEAFF.